The clone carrying this T cell receptor (beta chain) came up a few times. The target antigen is unknown. The entry originates in a study of naive and memory T cell subsets. The study's findings and limits: Clonotypes here are unpaired alpha or beta chain sequences. TCR abundance followed a power law differing between naive and memory subsets. Over 85% of naive TCR sequences appeared only once after error correction, unlike memory subsets. Naive repertoires, especially CD8, held a few larger clonotypes, possibly memory cells re-expressing CD45RA.

The CDR3 consists of 18 residues. V was pared by 1 base and J by 0 bases, with 15 bases between. Germline CDR1 and CDR2: MGHRA and YSYEKL. Four subsets defined by CD45RA and CD27 were sorted after CD3, CD4, CD8 and live/dead staining. Both TRBC1 and TRBC2 were covered by a beta constant-region primer of two equimolar oligonucleotides. Nested alpha and beta constant-region primers with the SP2 primer drove four PCR rounds on ligated cDNA. TCRdb recomputed calls from the UMI-ligation and nested PCR reads with MiXCR, one row per CDR3 protein. The sample comprises about 160,000 distinct CDR3 sequences, 22% of which are singletons, and 0.09% to 0.13% rests with the top ten.

The source material was naive CD4+ T cells from blood. The receptor was isolated from a human donor in good health. The chain links TRBV4-1 to TRBJ2-2, with D tentatively TRBD2 (6 bases). The CDR3 DNA follows: TGCGCCAGCAGCCAAGGGAACCTAGCGATCCCGAACACCGGGGAGCTGTTTTTT. It translates to CASSQGNLAIPNTGELFF.